This T cell receptor (beta chain) was observed in a study of beta chain features in type 1 diabetes. Study conclusions and caveats: PCR could preferentially amplify shorter templates, alike in patients and controls. Insertions at VDJ junctions were less frequent in type 1 diabetes patients. These patients also deleted more nucleotides at the same junctions.

This clone appeared a few times. The antigen remains unidentified. The same CDR3 arises from other DNA sequences in this sample as well. Expressed TCRB transcripts were sequenced, since all the RNA that had been isolated was reverse transcribed. Repertoires were generated with immunoSEQ multiplex PCR, while TCRdb's copy carries only in-frame clones and drops some. This sample has approximately 400,000 clones, with more than 13% found just once. The CDR3 contains 11 residues. Germline-derived CDR1 and CDR2 are SQVTM and ANQGSEA. V was cut by 5 bases and J by 3 bases, with 8 bases left in between. The receptor was derived from a woman between 18 and 29 years old in good health. Sequencing was carried out using naive CD4+ T cells from blood. The V and J genes are TRBV29-1 and TRBJ2-7; maybe TRBD2 (5 bases). CDR3 amino acids: CSVRGFYEQYF. The CDR3 DNA is TGCAGCGTTCGAGGGTTCTACGAGCAGTACTTC.